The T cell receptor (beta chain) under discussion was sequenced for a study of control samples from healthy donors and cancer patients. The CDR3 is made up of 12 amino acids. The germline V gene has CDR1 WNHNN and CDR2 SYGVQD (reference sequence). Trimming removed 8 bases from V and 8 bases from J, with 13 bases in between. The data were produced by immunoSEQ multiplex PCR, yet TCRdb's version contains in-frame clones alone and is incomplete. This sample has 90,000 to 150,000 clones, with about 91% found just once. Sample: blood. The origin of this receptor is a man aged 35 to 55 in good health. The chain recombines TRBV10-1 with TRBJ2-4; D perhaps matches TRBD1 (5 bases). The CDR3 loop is CASWTLRDIQYF. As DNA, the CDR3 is TGCGCCAGCTGGACACTTCGGGACATTCAGTACTTC.